The clone carrying this TCR beta chain was picked up many times. Its antigen is not known. The CDR3 contains 15 residues. Trimming at V came to 3 bases and at J to 4 bases, leaving 7 bases not matched to a gene. CDR1 and CDR2 from the germline V gene are SNHLY and FYNNEI. Amplified regions were TCR beta CDR3 sequences from RNA transcripts. When the TCR CDR3 underwent first-round RT-PCR, the HTBI primer set was used. In TCRdb, the multiplex PCR reads were re-called with MiXCR into one record per CDR3 protein. The repertoire holds around 500,000 distinct CDR3 sequences, with 12% to 15% as singletons. These data are taken from a study of T cells in Graves' hyperthyroidism and ophthalmopathy. Study conclusions and caveats: In blood, most of the thyroid clonotypes expanded above 0.001 were also present.

The genes are TRBV2 and TRBJ2-3; 7 nucleotides line up with TRBD2. Sequencing input: blood. This sequence originates from a woman between 35 and 50 years old with Graves' hyperthyroidism. CDR3 in amino acids: CASSDAAGESDTQYF. DNA for the CDR3: TGTGCCAGCAGTGACGCGGCGGGAGAGTCAGATACGCAGTATTTT.